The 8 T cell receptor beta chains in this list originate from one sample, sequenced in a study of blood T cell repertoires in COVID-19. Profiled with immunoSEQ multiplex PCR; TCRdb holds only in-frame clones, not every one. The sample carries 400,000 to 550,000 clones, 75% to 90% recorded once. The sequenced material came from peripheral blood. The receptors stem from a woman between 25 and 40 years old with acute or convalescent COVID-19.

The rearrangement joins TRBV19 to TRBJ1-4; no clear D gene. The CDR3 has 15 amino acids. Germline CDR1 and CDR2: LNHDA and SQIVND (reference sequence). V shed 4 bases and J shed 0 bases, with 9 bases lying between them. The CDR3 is CASSKNGATNEKLFF. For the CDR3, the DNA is TGTGCCAGTAGTAAGAACGGTGCAACTAATGAAAAACTGTTTTTT.

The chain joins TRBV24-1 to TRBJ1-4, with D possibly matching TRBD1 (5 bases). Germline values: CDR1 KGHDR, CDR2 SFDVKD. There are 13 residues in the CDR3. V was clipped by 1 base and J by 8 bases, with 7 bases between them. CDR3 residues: CATSDFGGEKLFF. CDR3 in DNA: TGTGCCACCAGTGATTTCGGGGGAGAAAAACTGTTTTTT.

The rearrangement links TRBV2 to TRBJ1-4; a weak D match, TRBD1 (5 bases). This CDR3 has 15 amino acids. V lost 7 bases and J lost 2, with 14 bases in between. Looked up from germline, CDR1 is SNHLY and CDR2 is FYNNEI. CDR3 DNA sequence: TGTGCCAGCAACCGCGGGCGGGGGACTAATGAAAAACTGTTTTTT. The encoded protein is CASNRGRGTNEKLFF.

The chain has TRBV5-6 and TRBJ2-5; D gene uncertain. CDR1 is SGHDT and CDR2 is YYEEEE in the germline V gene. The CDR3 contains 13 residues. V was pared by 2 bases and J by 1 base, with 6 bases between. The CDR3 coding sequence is TGTGCCAGCAGCTTTGCTAGCCAAGAGACCCAGTACTTC. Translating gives CASSFASQETQYF.

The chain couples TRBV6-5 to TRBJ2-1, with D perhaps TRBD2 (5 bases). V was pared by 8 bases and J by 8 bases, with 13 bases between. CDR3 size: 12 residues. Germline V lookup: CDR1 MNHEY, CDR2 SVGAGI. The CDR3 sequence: CASWGPRDEQFF. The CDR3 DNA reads TGTGCCAGCTGGGGTCCGCGGGATGAGCAGTTCTTC.

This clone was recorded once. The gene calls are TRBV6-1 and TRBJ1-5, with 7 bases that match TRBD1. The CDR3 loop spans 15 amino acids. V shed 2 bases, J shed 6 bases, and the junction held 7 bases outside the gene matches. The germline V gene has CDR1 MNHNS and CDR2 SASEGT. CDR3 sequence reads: CASSEFRGRSQPQHF. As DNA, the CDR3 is TGTGCCAGCAGTGAATTTAGGGGGCGAAGTCAGCCCCAGCATTTT.

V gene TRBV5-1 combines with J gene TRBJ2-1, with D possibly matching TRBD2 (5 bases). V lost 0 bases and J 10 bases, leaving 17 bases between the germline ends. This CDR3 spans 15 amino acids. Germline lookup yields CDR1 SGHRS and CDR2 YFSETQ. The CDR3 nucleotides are TGCGCCAGCAGCTTGGTCGCTAGCCTTATGGAGGAGCAGTTCTTC. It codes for CASSLVASLMEEQFF.

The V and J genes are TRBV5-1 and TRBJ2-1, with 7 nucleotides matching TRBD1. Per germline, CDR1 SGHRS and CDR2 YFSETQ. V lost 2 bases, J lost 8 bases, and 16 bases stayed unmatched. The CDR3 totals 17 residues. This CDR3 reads CASSFLSGTAQFHEQFF. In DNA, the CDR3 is TGCGCCAGCAGCTTCTTATCAGGGACAGCCCAATTCCATGAGCAGTTCTTC. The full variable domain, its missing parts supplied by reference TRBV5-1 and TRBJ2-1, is KAGVTQTPRYLIKTRGQQVTLSCSPISGHRSVSWYQQTPGQGLQFLFEYFSETQRNKGNFPGRFSGRQFSNSRSEMNVSTLELGDSALYLCASSFLSGTAQFHEQFFGPGTRLTVL.